Shown below are 2 T cell receptor beta chains from a single sample sequenced in a study of blood T cell repertoires in COVID-19. Repertoires were generated with immunoSEQ multiplex PCR, while TCRdb's copy carries only in-frame clones and drops some. The table shows 100,000 or so clones, with roughly 87% occurring only once. The sequenced material came from peripheral blood. The origin of the receptors is a man aged 25-45 years in a cohort sampled during active COVID-19.

The genes are TRBV5-1 and TRBJ2-2; TRBD2 aligns across 11 bases. Trimming took 4 bases from V and 4 from J; bases not matched to a gene: 3. Germline V gene lookup returns CDR1 SGHRS and CDR2 YFSETQ. The CDR3 is made up of 15 amino acids. The DNA of the CDR3 is TGCGCCAGCAGCACTAGCGGGGGAGGCACCGGGGAGCTGTTTTTT. This sequence encodes CASSTSGGGTGELFF.

The rearrangement links TRBV7-6 to TRBJ1-3; D unresolved. This CDR3 region has 14 residues. The ends were cut back, 1 base at V and 0 bases at J, with 4 bases in the middle. Germline values: CDR1 SGHVS, CDR2 FNYEAQ. CDR3 sequence reads: CASSLGASGNTIYF. The CDR3 DNA reads TGTGCCAGCAGCTTAGGGGCCTCTGGAAACACCATATATTTT.